Shown below are 24 T cell receptor beta chains from a single sample sequenced in a study of shared clonotypes between healthy human individuals. The data were produced by immunoSEQ multiplex PCR, yet TCRdb's version contains in-frame clones alone and is incomplete. The table records about 690,000 clones, roughly 87% of them present only once. Sequencing input: memory CD8+ T cells from PBMCs. Documented subset: CD45RO+ cells pooled with CCR7-negative TemRA cells. The receptors come from a man between 18 and 29 years old in good health. Some clones in this sample may be carry-over from other donors' samples.

The gene calls are TRBV28 and TRBJ1-2; D not resolved. The ends were cut back, 7 bases at V and 4 bases at J, with 13 bases in the middle. The CDR3 has 13 residues. The germline V gene encodes CDR1 MDHEN and CDR2 SYDVKM. The CDR3 is CASKSGSGYGYTF. The CDR3 region has the DNA TGTGCCAGCAAGTCAGGATCCGGCTATGGCTACACCTTC.

This clone was observed many times. The V gene is TRBV10-3, the J gene TRBJ1-2; TRBD1 matches at 7 bases. The J segment lost 9 bases and the V segment lost 2 bases, leaving 9 bases of the junction unmatched. The CDR3 runs to 14 residues. Germline-derived CDR1 and CDR2 are ENHRY and SYGVKD. The CDR3 DNA reads as TGTGCCATCAGTGAGGCCCCGGGGGACAGCAGCTACACCTTC. This sequence encodes CAISEAPGDSSYTF.

With regard to this clone: The identical CDR3 is also encoded by other nucleotide sequences in the sample. The chain links TRBV11-2 to TRBJ2-7, with D uncertain. The length of the CDR3 is 14 residues. Germline lookup yields CDR1 SGHAT and CDR2 FQNNGV. V was shortened by 5 bases and J by 3 bases, with 14 bases between the two germline ends. In DNA form, the CDR3 reads TGTGCCAGCAGCCCCGCCGGGCCCTACTACGAGCAGTACTTC. Its translation is CASSPAGPYYEQYF.

This clone was detected only a few times. The same CDR3 can be traced to other DNA sequences in this sample. This chain uses TRBV6-5 with TRBJ2-2; tentatively, D is TRBD1 (6 bases). Germline V gene lookup returns CDR1 MNHEY and CDR2 SVGAGI. The V gene lost 5 bases and the J gene lost 2 bases, with 9 bases spanning the gap. The CDR3 spans 14 residues. CDR3 region: CASSRTENTGELFF. The CDR3 region has the DNA TGTGCCAGCAGTCGGACAGAAAACACCGGGGAGCTGTTTTTT.

The CDR3 protein is CATSRDVSRVSLDYGYTF. CDR3 nucleotides: TGTGCCACCAGCAGGGATGTTTCCAGGGTTTCGTTGGACTATGGCTACACCTTC. The chain uses TRBV15 and TRBJ1-2; TRBD1 is a possible D gene (5 bases). The germline gives CDR1 LNHNV, CDR2 YYDKDF (reference sequence). V was trimmed by 3 bases and J by 3 bases, leaving 23 bases between them. The CDR3 consists of 18 residues.

This clone was recorded only once. V gene TRBV13 combines with J gene TRBJ2-5; D is undetermined. This CDR3 contains 13 residues. Germline CDR1 and CDR2: PRHDT and FYEKMQ (reference sequence). V shed 3 bases and J shed 5 bases, with 10 bases lying between them. The CDR3 here is CASSLGRRETQYF. The DNA for the CDR3 is TGTGCCAGCAGCTTGGGTAGGCGGGAGACCCAGTACTTC.

The chain uses TRBV2 and TRBJ1-4, with no clear D. CDR1 SNHLY and CDR2 FYNNEI come from the germline V gene. CDR3 length: 16 amino acids. V was pared by 8 bases and J by 4 bases, with 20 bases between. The CDR3 region has the DNA TGTGCCAGCCGATCCATAGCAGTCCAGTTTAATGAAAAACTGTTTTTT. This sequence encodes CASRSIAVQFNEKLFF. Full variable domain (rest looked up from reference TRBV2 and TRBJ1-4): EPEVTQTPSHQVTQMGQEVILRCVPISNHLYFYWYRQILGQKVEFLVSFYNNEISEKSEIFDDQFSVERPDGSNFTLKIRSTKLEDSAMYFCASRSIAVQFNEKLFFGSGTQLSVL.

J is TRBJ2-7 and V is TRBV27; tentatively, D is TRBD1 (7 bases). V lost 6 bases to trimming and J lost 4 bases, with 22 bases between them. Germline lookup yields CDR1 MNHEY and CDR2 SMNVEV (reference sequence). This CDR3 comprises 16 residues. CDR3 amino acids: CASSPSRGEWSYEQYF. CDR3 nucleotides: TGTGCCAGCAGCCCATCCAGGGGGGAATGGTCTTACGAGCAGTACTTC.

The chain links TRBV15 to TRBJ2-4; a possible D gene is TRBD1 (5 bases). This CDR3 region has 16 residues. The V gene's germline CDR1 is LNHNV and CDR2 YYDKDF (reference sequence). V dropped 3 bases and J dropped 2 bases, with 14 bases sitting between them. The CDR3 DNA reads as TGTGCCACCAGCAGGGTCCCCAGGGATCCCAAAAACATTCAGTACTTC. Its translation: CATSRVPRDPKNIQYF.

This clone was detected only once. The chain couples TRBV19 to TRBJ1-5; no clear D. The CDR3 spans 12 residues. Looked up from germline, CDR1 is LNHDA and CDR2 is SQIVND (reference sequence). The ends were cut back, 5 bases at V and 4 bases at J, with 6 bases in the middle. CDR3 residues: CASSAANQPQHF. The CDR3 nucleotides are TGTGCCAGTAGTGCAGCAAATCAGCCCCAGCATTTT.

V gene TRBV4-1 combines with J gene TRBJ1-1, with TRBD1 identical over 7 bases. Germline V gives CDR1 MGHRA, CDR2 YSYEKL. The J segment lost 1 base and the V segment lost 5 bases, leaving 4 bases of the junction unmatched. This CDR3 has 14 residues. The DNA of the CDR3 is TGCGCCAGCAGCGAAAGACAGGGGAACACTGAAGCTTTCTTT. Protein: CASSERQGNTEAFF.

On this clone: Additional DNA sequences in this sample encode the identical CDR3. V usage is TRBV7-3 and J usage is TRBJ2-3; D perhaps matches TRBD1 (5 bases). Trimming removed 8 bases from V and 5 bases from J, with 11 bases in between. The CDR3 is 12 amino acids. Germline V gene data show CDR1 as SGHTA and CDR2 as FQGTGA. The CDR3 region is CASGQGGDTQYF. The CDR3 nucleotides are TGTGCCAGCGGGCAGGGCGGAGATACGCAGTATTTT.

As for this clone: The junction and the germline gene differ at one end; a read error may be behind it. The V call is TRBV7-9, the J call TRBJ2-3; 14 nucleotides align to TRBD2. Germline V lookup: CDR1 SEHNR, CDR2 FQNEAQ (reference sequence). This CDR3 is built from 14 residues. CDR3 residues: CASSTTSGRAEIGF. The CDR3, as DNA: TGTGCCAGCAGCACGACTAGCGGGAGGGCCGAAATAGGGTTT.

J is TRBJ1-1 and V is TRBV11-2; the match to TRBD1 covers 7 bases. The germline V gene encodes CDR1 SGHAT and CDR2 FQNNGV. The CDR3 totals 15 residues. The V gene end was trimmed by 3 bases and the J gene end by 6 bases; junction bases not matched to a gene: 10. The CDR3 DNA follows: TGTGCCAGCAGCTTCGCCCAGGGGGGCGCCCCTGAAGCTTTCTTT. It specifies CASSFAQGGAPEAFF.

The V gene is TRBV4-3, the J gene TRBJ1-5, with D perhaps TRBD1 (6 bases). Germline CDR1 is LGHNA and CDR2 is YSLEER. V lost 2 bases, J lost 2 bases, and 13 bases lay in between. The CDR3 runs to 16 residues. CDR3 in amino acids: CASSQIWDNRNQPQHF. The CDR3 DNA sequence: TGCGCCAGCAGCCAAATTTGGGACAACCGCAATCAGCCCCAGCATTTT.

This sequence joins TRBV19 and TRBJ2-5; D gene unclear. The germline V gene encodes CDR1 LNHDA and CDR2 SQIVND (reference sequence). The CDR3 totals 13 residues. Trimming removed 0 bases at V and 5 bases at J, with 7 bases between. The CDR3 nucleotides read TGTGCCAGTAGTATAGATCTCCGGGAGACCCAGTACTTC. It yields the protein CASSIDLRETQYF.

J is TRBJ2-1 and V is TRBV5-4, with TRBD1 as a possible D gene (6 bases). Trimming pared 4 bases from V and 7 bases from J, leaving 9 bases between. This CDR3 spans 12 amino acids. Germline V gene lookup returns CDR1 SGHNT and CDR2 YYREEE (reference sequence). The CDR3 loop is CASSPGQNEQFF. CDR3 sequence (DNA): TGTGCCAGCAGCCCTGGACAGAATGAGCAGTTCTTC.

The chain employs TRBV28 and TRBJ1-5; D unclear. V lost 5 bases to trimming and J lost 7 bases, with 6 bases between them. The V gene's germline CDR1 is MDHEN and CDR2 SYDVKM. This CDR3 is 11 amino acids long. The CDR3 region is CASSAGQPQHF. Written as DNA, the CDR3 is TGTGCCAGCAGTGCTGGGCAGCCCCAGCATTTT.

This chain links TRBV30 with TRBJ2-5, with D perhaps being TRBD1 or TRBD2 (5 bases each). This CDR3 is built from 13 residues. With 4 bases removed from V and 2 bases from J, the gap between germline ends came to 11 bases. Germline CDR1 GTSNPN, CDR2 SVGIG (reference sequence). The CDR3 region is CAWTWDLQETQYF. CDR3 nucleotide sequence: TGTGCCTGGACTTGGGACCTTCAAGAGACCCAGTACTTC.

J is TRBJ2-3 and V is TRBV7-2; TRBD2 agrees at 8 bases. Germline V gene sequence: CDR1 SGHTA, CDR2 FQGNSA. The CDR3 runs 16 residues. V shed 5 bases and J 5 bases; nucleotides not matched to a gene: 12. DNA of the CDR3: TGTGCCAGCAGCGTCCGGACTAGCCGGATTATAGATACGCAGTATTTT. Amino acids: CASSVRTSRIIDTQYF.

The chain is built from TRBV6-5 and TRBJ2-7; 10 nucleotides match TRBD1. CDR3 length equals 16 residues. V shed 2 bases and J 3 bases; nucleotides not matched to a gene: 7. Germline V gives CDR1 MNHEY, CDR2 SVGAGI. The CDR3 loop reads CASSYPGQGSYYEQYF. The CDR3 nucleotides are TGTGCCAGCAGTTACCCGGGACAGGGGTCTTACTACGAGCAGTACTTC.

The chain combines TRBV25-1 with TRBJ1-3, with TRBD1 matching over 7 bases. J lost 4 bases, V lost 4 bases, and 4 bases had no gene match. This CDR3 has 14 amino acids. Germline V gene lookup returns CDR1 MGHDK and CDR2 SYGVNS. Here the CDR3 DNA reads TGTGCCAGCAGTGGATACAGGGGAGGAAACACCATATATTTT. The encoded protein is CASSGYRGGNTIYF.

This clone was seen a handful of times. The rearrangement joins TRBV4-1 to TRBJ1-5, with unresolved D. Germline assignment: CDR1 MGHRA and CDR2 YSYEKL. V lost 6 bases to trimming and J lost 2 bases, with 11 bases between them. This CDR3 spans 14 amino acids. The CDR3 protein is CASRDEIGNQPQHF. CDR3 DNA sequence: TGCGCCAGCAGGGACGAAATTGGCAATCAGCCCCAGCATTTT.

The chain employs TRBV28 and TRBJ1-2; 9 nucleotides align to TRBD1. Germline V gene data show CDR1 as MDHEN and CDR2 as SYDVKM. V was clipped by 7 bases and J by 4 bases; unmatched bases: 13. The CDR3 spans 16 residues. CDR3 bases: TGTGCCAGCATAGTTTCGCGGGACAGGGTAGGCTATGGCTACACCTTC. Translated: CASIVSRDRVGYGYTF.